Listed here are 7 T cell receptor beta chains from one sample, sequenced in a study of cytotoxic CD8 clonotypes in ibrutinib-treated CLL. Libraries were prepared by immunoSEQ multiplex PCR; TCRdb keeps only in-frame clonotypes and omits some of them. The table includes about 300,000 clones, 60% to 80% detected once. The sample in question was PBMCs, obtained at disease progression, from a patient treated with ibrutinib. The receptors stem from a human donor with chronic lymphocytic leukemia.

The CDR3 spells CASSSTGTLNEQFF. The CDR3 region has the DNA TGTGCCAGCAGTTCCACCGGGACCCTCAATGAGCAGTTCTTC. The V and J genes are TRBV9 and TRBJ2-1, with D perhaps being TRBD1 or TRBD2 (5 bases each). Germline CDR1 is SGDLS and CDR2 is YYNGEE. Trimming left V 5 bases short and J 6 bases short, with 15 bases between. The CDR3 spans 14 residues.

The chain carries TRBV5-1 and TRBJ2-2, with 7 bases identical to TRBD1. V lost 0 bases and J lost 6; bases outside the gene matches: 8. This CDR3 is built from 16 residues. Germline CDR1 reads SGHRS; CDR2 reads YFSETQ. Here the CDR3 reads CASSLGVTGKPGELFF. The CDR3 region has the DNA TGCGCCAGCAGCTTGGGGGTGACAGGGAAACCCGGGGAGCTGTTTTTT.

The chain combines TRBV12-5 with TRBJ2-5; 14 nucleotides align to TRBD2. Germline V lookup: CDR1 LGHNT, CDR2 FRNRAP. The V gene end was trimmed by 5 bases and the J gene end by 4 bases; junction bases not matched to a gene: 15. The CDR3 covers 19 residues. CDR3 nucleotides: TGTGCTAGTGGTACTAGAGGACTAGCGGGGGGCATCGGGTTAGAGACCCAGTACTTC. Translating gives CASGTRGLAGGIGLETQYF.

The CDR3 DNA sequence: TGTGCCATCAGTGAGAGACAGGGGCGGAATGAAAAACTGTTTTTT. This codes for CAISERQGRNEKLFF. The gene calls are TRBV10-3 and TRBJ1-4, with TRBD1 matching 8 bases. Unmatched junction bases numbered 4, after V lost 2 bases and J lost 5 bases. The CDR3 is 15 amino acids. Germline CDR1 is ENHRY and CDR2 is SYGVKD.

The chain has TRBV7-2 and TRBJ2-5; 13 bases are a match to TRBD2. Germline values: CDR1 SGHTA, CDR2 FQGNSA. V trimming: 5 bases; J trimming: 2 bases; junction bases outside the gene matches: 2. The length of the CDR3 is 15 residues. The CDR3 reads CASSGTSGAQETQYF. CDR3 bases: TGTGCCAGCAGCGGGACTAGCGGGGCACAAGAGACCCAGTACTTC.

This clone has only one observation. The chain is built from TRBV6-5 and TRBJ2-3; possibly TRBD1 for D (6 bases). Looked up from germline, CDR1 is MNHEY and CDR2 is SVGAGI. Trimming cost V 5 bases and J 5 bases, with 20 bases left between them. CDR3 size: 16 residues. The CDR3 sequence: CASSNLQGYGLDTQYF. The CDR3 DNA reads as TGTGCCAGCAGTAACTTACAGGGTTACGGTTTAGATACGCAGTATTTT.

The rearrangement joins TRBV19 to TRBJ2-2; D is unclear. CDR3 length equals 14 residues. V dropped 1 base and J dropped 5 bases, with 8 bases sitting between them. The germline V gene has CDR1 LNHDA and CDR2 SQIVND (reference sequence). CDR3 sequence: CASSIVIGTGELFF. The DNA of the CDR3 is TGTGCCAGTAGTATAGTAATCGGGACCGGGGAGCTGTTTTTT.